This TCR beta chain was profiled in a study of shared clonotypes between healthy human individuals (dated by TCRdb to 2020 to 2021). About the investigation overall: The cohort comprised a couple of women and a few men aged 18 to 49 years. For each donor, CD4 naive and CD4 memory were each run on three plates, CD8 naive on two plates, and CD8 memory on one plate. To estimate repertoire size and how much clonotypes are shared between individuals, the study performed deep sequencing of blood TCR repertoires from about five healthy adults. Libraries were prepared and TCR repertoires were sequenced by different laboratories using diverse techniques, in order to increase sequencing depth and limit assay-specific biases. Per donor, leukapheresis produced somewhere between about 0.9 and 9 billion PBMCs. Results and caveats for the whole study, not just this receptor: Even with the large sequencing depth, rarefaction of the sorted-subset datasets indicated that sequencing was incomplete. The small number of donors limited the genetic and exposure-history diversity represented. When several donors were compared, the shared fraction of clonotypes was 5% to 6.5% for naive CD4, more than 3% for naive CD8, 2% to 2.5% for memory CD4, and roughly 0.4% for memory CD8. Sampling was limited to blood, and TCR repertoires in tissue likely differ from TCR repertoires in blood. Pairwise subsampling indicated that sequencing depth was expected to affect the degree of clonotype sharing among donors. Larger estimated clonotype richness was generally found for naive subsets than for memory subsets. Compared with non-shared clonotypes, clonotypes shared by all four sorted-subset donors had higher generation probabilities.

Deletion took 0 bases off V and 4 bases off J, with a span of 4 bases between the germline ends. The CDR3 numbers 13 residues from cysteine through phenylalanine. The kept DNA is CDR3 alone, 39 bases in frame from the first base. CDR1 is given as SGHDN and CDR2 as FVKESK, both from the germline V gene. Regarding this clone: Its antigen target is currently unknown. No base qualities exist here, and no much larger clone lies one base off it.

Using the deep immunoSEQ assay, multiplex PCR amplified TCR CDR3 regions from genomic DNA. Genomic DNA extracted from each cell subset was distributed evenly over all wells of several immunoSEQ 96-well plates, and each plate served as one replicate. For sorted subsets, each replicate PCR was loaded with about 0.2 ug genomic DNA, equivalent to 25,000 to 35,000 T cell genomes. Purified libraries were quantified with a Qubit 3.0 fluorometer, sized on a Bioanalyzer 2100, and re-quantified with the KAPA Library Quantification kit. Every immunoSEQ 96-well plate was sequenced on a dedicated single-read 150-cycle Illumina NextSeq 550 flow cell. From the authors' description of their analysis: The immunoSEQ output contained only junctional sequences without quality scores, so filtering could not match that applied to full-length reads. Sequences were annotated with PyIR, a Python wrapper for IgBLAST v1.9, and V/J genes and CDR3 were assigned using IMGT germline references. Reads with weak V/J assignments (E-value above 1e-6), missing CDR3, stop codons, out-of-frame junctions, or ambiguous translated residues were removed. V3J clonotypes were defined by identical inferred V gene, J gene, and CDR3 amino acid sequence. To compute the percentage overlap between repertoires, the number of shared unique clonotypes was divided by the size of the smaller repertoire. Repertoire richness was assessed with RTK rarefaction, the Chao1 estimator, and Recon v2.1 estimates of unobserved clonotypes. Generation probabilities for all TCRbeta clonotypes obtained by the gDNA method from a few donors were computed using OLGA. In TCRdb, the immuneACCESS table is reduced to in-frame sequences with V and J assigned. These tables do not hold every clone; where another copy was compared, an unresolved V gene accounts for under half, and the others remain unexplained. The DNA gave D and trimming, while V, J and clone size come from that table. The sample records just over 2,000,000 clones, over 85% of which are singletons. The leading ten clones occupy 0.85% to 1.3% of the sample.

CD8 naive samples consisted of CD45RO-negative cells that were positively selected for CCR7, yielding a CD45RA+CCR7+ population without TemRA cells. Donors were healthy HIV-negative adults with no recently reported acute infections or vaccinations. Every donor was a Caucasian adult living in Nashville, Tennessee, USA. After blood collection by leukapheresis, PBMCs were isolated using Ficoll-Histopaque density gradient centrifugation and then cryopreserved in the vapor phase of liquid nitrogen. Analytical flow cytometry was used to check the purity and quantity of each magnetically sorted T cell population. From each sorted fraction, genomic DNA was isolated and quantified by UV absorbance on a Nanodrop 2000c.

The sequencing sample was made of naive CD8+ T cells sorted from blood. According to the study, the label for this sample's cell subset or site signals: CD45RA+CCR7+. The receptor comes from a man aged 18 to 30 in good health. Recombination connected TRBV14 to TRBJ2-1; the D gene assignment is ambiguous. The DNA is TGTGCCAGCAGCCAAGATTGGTACAATGAGCAGTTCTTC. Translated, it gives CASSQDWYNEQFF.